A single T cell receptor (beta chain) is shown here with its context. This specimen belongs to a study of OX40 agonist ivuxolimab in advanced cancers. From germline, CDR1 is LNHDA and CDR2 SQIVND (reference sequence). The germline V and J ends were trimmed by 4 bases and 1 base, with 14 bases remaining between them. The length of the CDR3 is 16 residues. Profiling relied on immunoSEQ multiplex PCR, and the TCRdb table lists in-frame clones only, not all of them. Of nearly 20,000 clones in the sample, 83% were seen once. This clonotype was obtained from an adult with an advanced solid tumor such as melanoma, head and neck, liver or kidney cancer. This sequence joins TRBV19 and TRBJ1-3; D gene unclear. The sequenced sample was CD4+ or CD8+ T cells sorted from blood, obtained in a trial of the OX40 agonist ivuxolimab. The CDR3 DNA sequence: TGTGCCAGTAGTACTCTGGGTACACCGTCTGGAAACACCATATATTTT. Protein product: CASSTLGTPSGNTIYF.